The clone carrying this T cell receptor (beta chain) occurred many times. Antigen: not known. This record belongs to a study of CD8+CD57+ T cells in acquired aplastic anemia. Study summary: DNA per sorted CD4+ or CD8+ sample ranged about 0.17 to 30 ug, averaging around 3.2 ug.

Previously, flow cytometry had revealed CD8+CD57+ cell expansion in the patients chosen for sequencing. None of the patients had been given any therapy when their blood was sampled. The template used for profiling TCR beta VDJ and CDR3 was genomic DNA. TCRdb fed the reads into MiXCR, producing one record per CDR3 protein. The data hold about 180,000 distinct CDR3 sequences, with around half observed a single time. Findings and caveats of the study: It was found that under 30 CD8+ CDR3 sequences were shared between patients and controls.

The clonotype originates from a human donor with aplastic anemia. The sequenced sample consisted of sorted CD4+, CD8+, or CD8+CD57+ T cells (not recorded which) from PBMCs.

The CDR3 protein is CASSLEGYGFGNTEAFF. As DNA, the CDR3 is TGCGCCAGCAGCCTGGAGGGATACGGGTTCGGGAACACTGAAGCTTTCTTT. The chain links TRBV4-3 to TRBJ1-1, with D unclear. CDR3 length: 17 amino acids. The V and J ends lost 4 bases and 1 base respectively, with 19 bases between them. Germline CDR1 is LGHNA and CDR2 is YSLEER.